Shown below are 25 T cell receptor beta chains from a single sample sequenced in a study of T cell repertoires in aging, cancer and after chemotherapy. Amplification of TCR beta used genomic DNA extracted from peripheral blood. Rearranged V-D-J TRB sequences were amplified with a mixed TRB-A/B primer pool. MiXCR, applied by TCRdb to the multiplex PCR reads, yields one record per CDR3 protein. This sample yields 2,000 to 2,500 distinct CDR3 sequences, of which less than 35% are seen a single time; 35% to 40% belongs to the top ten. Sequencing used blood. These receptors originate from a human donor in good health.

This rearrangement joins TRBV6-4 to TRBJ2-7, with 9 positions matching TRBD1. The CDR3 totals 14 residues. Germline CDR1 MRHNA, CDR2 SNTAGT. The trim removed 5 bases at V and 3 bases at J, leaving 5 bases unmatched. CDR3: CASSYGTGIYEQYF. The CDR3, as DNA: TGTGCCAGCAGTTACGGGACAGGGATCTACGAGCAGTACTTC.

The chain joins TRBV19 to TRBJ1-4; 9 bases agree with TRBD1. In germline, CDR1 is LNHDA, CDR2 SQIVND (reference sequence). With 4 bases clipped from V and 7 bases from J, the junction kept 4 bases outside the gene matches. This CDR3 comprises 14 residues. The CDR3 nucleotides are TGTGCCAGTAGTACGGGACAGGGTCGTGAAAAACTGTTTTTT. It codes for CASSTGQGREKLFF.

The rearrangement uses TRBV11-2 and TRBJ2-1, with D possibly matching TRBD2 (6 bases). Trimming cost V 5 bases and J 7 bases, with 18 bases left between them. This CDR3 comprises 15 residues. CDR1 and CDR2 (germline): SGHAT, FQNNGV. The CDR3 DNA reads TGTGCCAGCAGCCCTTTCTCGGGAGCGTGGAATGAGCAGTTCTTC. It yields the protein CASSPFSGAWNEQFF.

The V gene is TRBV18, the J gene TRBJ2-7; TRBD1 matches at 7 bases. V lost 5 bases, J lost 4 bases, and 8 bases stayed unmatched. The CDR3 length is 14 residues. The germline V gene has CDR1 KGHSH and CDR2 LQKENI. As DNA, the CDR3 is TGTGCCAGCTCAGAGACAGGGCCCCGATACGAGCAGTACTTC. The encoded protein is CASSETGPRYEQYF.

The chain couples TRBV5-1 to TRBJ1-4; D remains unclear. V was shortened by 0 bases and J by 0 bases, with 9 bases between the two germline ends. CDR3 size: 16 residues. CDR1 and CDR2 from the germline V gene are SGHRS and YFSETQ. The CDR3 nucleotides read TGCGCCAGCAGCTTGGGGCCGAGGACAACTAATGAAAAACTGTTTTTT. The encoded protein is CASSLGPRTTNEKLFF.

By share, this clonotype counts as medium-sized. The chain uses TRBV30 and TRBJ2-6, with unresolved D. Trimming left V 3 bases short and J 0 bases short, with 12 bases between. Germline V lookup: CDR1 GTSNPN, CDR2 SVGIG (reference sequence). The CDR3 extends over 16 amino acids. CDR3 in amino acids: CAWRGSWVSGANVLTF. The CDR3 DNA follows: TGTGCCTGGAGGGGTAGTTGGGTCTCTGGGGCCAACGTCCTGACTTTC.

This clonotype occurred a few times. V is TRBV19 and J is TRBJ2-5, with D perhaps matching TRBD2 (5 bases). V shed 5 bases and J shed 4 bases, with 20 bases lying between them. The CDR3 runs to 16 residues. Germline V gives CDR1 LNHDA, CDR2 SQIVND (reference sequence). CDR3 protein: CASSLASSGWGETQYF. CDR3 nucleotide sequence: TGTGCCAGTAGTCTTGCGAGTTCGGGGTGGGGAGAGACCCAGTACTTC.

Comments on this clonotype: This clone may be a read error of a much larger clone one base away. The rearrangement uses TRBV5-6 and TRBJ2-1, with D possibly being TRBD1 or TRBD2 (5 bases each). CDR3 size: 15 residues. Germline CDR1 is SGHDT and CDR2 is YYEEEE. For the CDR3, the DNA is TGTGCCAGCAGCTTGGAGGTGACAGACTACAATCAGCAGTTCTTC. Translating gives CASSLEVTDYNQQFF.

This clonotype is deemed medium-sized. The V call is TRBV6-5, the J call TRBJ2-7; D gene ambiguous. Trimming shortened V by 6 bases and J by 6 bases, and 18 bases separated the two germline ends. The CDR3 extends over 14 amino acids. Germline CDR1 reads MNHEY; CDR2 reads SVGAGI. The CDR3 DNA reads as TGTGCCAGCAGACCGACGCGCTACCTACGCGAGCAGTACTTC. It yields the protein CASRPTRYLREQYF.

In this sample, this clonotype turned up a few times. One end of the junction varies from germline; a read error may be responsible. The chain combines TRBV7-9 with TRBJ2-7; 8 nucleotides align to TRBD2. This CDR3 comprises 13 residues. Per the germline V gene, CDR1 is SEHNR and CDR2 is FQNEAQ (reference sequence). For the CDR3, the DNA is TGTGCCAGCAGCTTAGAGGGTAGCGGGATACAGAACTTC. It specifies CASSLEGSGIQNF. Drawing the rest from reference TRBV7-9 and TRBJ2-7, the complete variable domain is DTGVSQNPRHKITKRGQNVTFRCDPISEHNRLYWYRQTLGQGPEFLTYFQNEAQLEKSRLLSDRFSAERPKGSFSTLEIQRTEQGDSAMYLCASSLEGSGIQNFGPGTRLTVT.

This clonotype is termed large (0.1 to 1%). V usage is TRBV6-2 or TRBV6-3 and J usage is TRBJ2-6; the D is unclear. The CDR3 consists of 15 residues. The germline V gene encodes CDR1 MNHEY and CDR2 SVGEGT. The V and J ends lost 4 bases and 3 bases respectively, with 10 bases between them. CDR3 sequence reads: CASSSVAGGANVLTF. The CDR3 region has the DNA TGTGCCAGCAGTTCTGTGGCAGGTGGGGCCAACGTCCTGACTTTC.

This clonotype is medium-sized by share. This chain joins TRBV5-4 and TRBJ2-2; 7 nucleotides align to TRBD1. From germline, CDR1 is SGHNT and CDR2 YYREEE (reference sequence). The CDR3 has 16 amino acids. With V trimmed by 2 bases and J by 4 bases, 8 bases remained unmatched. Here the CDR3 DNA reads TGTGCCAGCAGCTTACGGCAGGGGGTTATCACCGGGGAGCTGTTTTTT. It codes for CASSLRQGVITGELFF.

The gene calls are TRBV25-1 and TRBJ2-1, with TRBD1 matching 9 bases. The CDR3 runs 14 residues. Losses at the gene ends were 5 bases for V and 5 bases for J; bases not matched to a gene: 4. Germline lookup yields CDR1 MGHDK and CDR2 SYGVNS. CDR3 loop: CASSRDRDDNEQFF. The CDR3 bases are TGTGCCAGCAGTAGGGACAGGGACGACAATGAGCAGTTCTTC.

The chain employs TRBV19 and TRBJ2-1, with 12 bases matching TRBD2. This CDR3 is 15 amino acids long. CDR1 and CDR2 (germline): LNHDA, SQIVND (reference sequence). The V segment lost 3 bases and the J segment 5 bases; nucleotides outside the gene matches: 2. The DNA for the CDR3 is TGTGCCAGTAGTATGGGACTAGCGGGCAACAATGAGCAGTTCTTC. Translation: CASSMGLAGNNEQFF.

The chain joins TRBV5-1 to TRBJ2-3; 7 bases are a match to TRBD2. V dropped 3 bases and J dropped 2; count of bases not matched to a gene: 9. This CDR3 region has 16 residues. CDR1 is SGHRS, CDR2 YFSETQ, per germline. The CDR3 loop reads CASSWGLNGDTDTQYF. The CDR3, as DNA: TGCGCCAGCAGCTGGGGACTAAACGGGGACACAGATACGCAGTATTTT.

This chain uses TRBV11-2 with TRBJ2-7; TRBD2 aligns across 8 bases. Trimming cost V 2 bases and J 3 bases; bases outside gene matches: 6. Germline CDR1 is SGHAT and CDR2 is FQNNGV. The CDR3 consists of 15 residues. CDR3: CASSLPGLARYEQYF. The CDR3 region has the DNA TGTGCCAGCAGCTTACCCGGACTAGCCCGCTACGAGCAGTACTTC.

This clonotype was counted a few times. This chain links TRBV5-4 with TRBJ2-5; D may be TRBD1 (5 bases). The V gene's germline CDR1 is SGHNT and CDR2 YYREEE (reference sequence). The V end was cut by 0 bases, the J end by 4 bases, with 7 bases between. The CDR3 runs to 13 residues. CDR3 amino acids: CASSLAGPETQYF. The CDR3 DNA sequence: TGTGCCAGCAGCTTGGCAGGGCCAGAGACCCAGTACTTC.

In this sample, this clonotype turned up a few times. V gene TRBV19 combines with J gene TRBJ1-1, with TRBD1 identical over 7 bases. The CDR3 totals 11 residues. Germline CDR1 reads LNHDA; CDR2 reads SQIVND (reference sequence). Trimming removed 10 bases from V and 5 bases from J; junction bases left unmatched: 4. CDR3 protein: CAITGATEAFF. DNA of the CDR3: TGTGCCATCACAGGGGCGACTGAAGCTTTCTTT.

This clonotype is categorized as large. The gene calls are TRBV6-5 and TRBJ2-3, with 11 bases lining up with TRBD1. From germline, CDR1 is MNHEY and CDR2 SVGAGI. The length of the CDR3 is 15 residues. J gave up 4 bases and V 3 bases, and 3 bases lay outside the gene matches. CDR3 DNA sequence: TGTGCCAGCAGTTATGGGACAGGGGGTGCAGATACGCAGTATTTT. Amino acids: CASSYGTGGADTQYF.

The chain is built from TRBV5-4 and TRBJ2-7; 10 bases line up with TRBD2. The CDR3 length is 15 residues. Losses at the gene ends were 4 bases for V and 2 bases for J; bases not matched to a gene: 6. CDR1 is SGHNT and CDR2 is YYREEE in the germline V gene (reference sequence). The CDR3 nucleotides are TGTGCCAGCAGCCTAGCGGGAGCTTACACCTACGAGCAGTACTTC. Its translation: CASSLAGAYTYEQYF.

This clonotype has a handful of counts. This chain connects TRBV18 to TRBJ1-4, with D possibly matching TRBD1 (5 bases). V lost 3 bases and J lost 1, with 12 bases in between. Germline-derived CDR1 and CDR2 are KGHSH and LQKENI. The CDR3 has 16 residues. The CDR3 reads CASSPPGVGTNEKLFF. CDR3 in DNA: TGTGCCAGCTCACCCCCGGGGGTAGGAACTAATGAAAAACTGTTTTTT.

The V and J genes are TRBV5-1 and TRBJ1-1; 9 bases are shared with TRBD1. Trimming removed 5 bases from V and 3 bases from J; junction bases left unmatched: 2. Germline V gives CDR1 SGHRS, CDR2 YFSETQ. The CDR3 is 13 amino acids. In DNA, the CDR3 is TGCGCCAGCAGGGGACAGGGTGACACTGAAGCTTTCTTT. Its protein is CASRGQGDTEAFF.

This clonotype was seen a handful of times. The chain joins TRBV10-3 to TRBJ2-7; D possibly corresponds to TRBD2 (7 bases). Trimming took off 3 bases at V and 4 bases at J, with 19 bases between the two ends. The germline gives CDR1 ENHRY, CDR2 SYGVKD. CDR3 length: 16 residues. The CDR3 DNA sequence: TGTGCCATCAGTGAAGGGGGGGGCCGGTCAAAATACGAGCAGTACTTC. Translation gives CAISEGGGRSKYEQYF.

This clonotype was observed a handful of times. This rearrangement joins TRBV6-5 to TRBJ2-4; either TRBD1 or TRBD2 may fit D (5 bases each). The CDR3 is made up of 15 amino acids. CDR1 MNHEY and CDR2 SVGAGI come from the germline V gene. V was cut by 6 bases and J by 3 bases, with 15 bases left in between. The DNA of the CDR3 is TGTGCCAGCAGCACCCTCAGGGACGGCAAAAACATTCAGTACTTC. This codes for CASSTLRDGKNIQYF.

The chain is built from TRBV6-5 and TRBJ2-7, with TRBD1 matching 7 bases. The CDR3 is made up of 13 amino acids. The germline gives CDR1 MNHEY, CDR2 SVGAGI. Trimming cost V 10 bases and J 6 bases; bases outside gene matches: 12. In DNA, the CDR3 is TGTGCCATCCTGGACAGGCCTAGGAGCGAGCAGTACTTC. Protein sequence: CAILDRPRSEQYF.